The T cell receptor beta chain under discussion was sequenced for a study of glioma-infiltrating T cells after dendritic cell vaccination. Whole-study context: Autologous tumor lysate was loaded overnight onto monocyte-derived dendritic cells grown 6 to 7 days with IL-4 and GM-CSF. The study, taken as a whole, reports: Only a small number of patients had complete blood and tumor samples.

The length of the CDR3 is 13 residues. Looked up from germline, CDR1 is SGHDT and CDR2 is YYEEEE. V shed 3 bases, J shed 10 bases, and the junction held 7 bases outside the gene matches. Time point specified: after dendritic cell vaccination, including at tumor progression/relapse. Concerning this clone: Its specificity is unknown.

TCRdb's table, derived via immunoSEQ multiplex PCR, lists solely in-frame clones and lacks some. Counted here are approximately 50,000 clones, over 65% occurring once; the ten biggest clones make up around 8.5%. This chain joins TRBV5-6 and TRBJ1-5; 7 bases align to TRBD1. The material was blood, obtained after dendritic cell vaccination. The receptor was derived from a human donor with glioblastoma. The CDR3 nucleotides read TGTGCCAGCAGCTCACTACAGGGGACACCCCAGCATTTT. Translating gives CASSSLQGTPQHF.